What follows is one T cell receptor beta chain and its context. Antigen unknown. The same CDR3 is also encoded by other DNA sequences in this sample. These data originate in a study of shared clonotypes between healthy human individuals. Study outcomes and limitations: When naive CD4 clonotypes were compared across a handful of donors, around 4.6% were shared. Against clonotypes common to all four donors, non-shared ones had lower generation probabilities.

Using about 0.2 ug DNA, about 29,000 T cell genomes, the sorted-subset replicate PCRs were run. Here immunoSEQ multiplex PCR was the method, and the copy in TCRdb shows in-frame clones only, minus some. Among a few million clones, approximately 90% were seen once, and the ten largest hold 0.37%. The germline CDR1 and CDR2 sequences are MRHNA and SNTAGT. After removal of 0 bases from V and 5 bases from J, the junction contained 0 bases not matched to a gene. This CDR3 has 13 amino acids. The specimen was naive CD4+ T cells from PBMCs. Subset reported: CD45RA+ positively selected. J is TRBJ2-5 and V is TRBV6-4, with 7 bases identical to TRBD2. The TCR was taken from a man aged 18 to 30 in good health. Some clones in this sample may be carry-over from other donors' samples. CDR3 residues: CASSDSGGETQYF. DNA of the CDR3: TGTGCCAGCAGTGACTCGGGAGGGGAGACCCAGTACTTC.